This TCR beta chain was identified in a study of T cells in localized non-small cell lung cancer. Remarks on this clone: Its antigen is not known.

The table came from immunoSEQ multiplex PCR; TCRdb's copy has only in-frame clones and leaves some out. The table includes around 19,000 clones, about nine tenths detected once. General observations from the study: Tumor showed lower T cell clonality than uninvolved adjacent lung, where it was highest. Tumor samples were not multi-region, leaving intratumor heterogeneity unexcluded. Increased T cell density in blood showed an association with longer overall survival.

The source of this sequence is a man between 35 and 75 years old with stage II squamous cell lung carcinoma. The sample was PBMCs, taken before any cancer treatment.

This CDR3 reads CASSEQQSEPLHF. CDR3 nucleotides: TGTGCCAGCAGTGAACAGCAGTCAGAGCCCCTCCACTTT. This chain joins TRBV6-1 and TRBJ1-6, with no clear D. Per the germline V gene, CDR1 is MNHNS and CDR2 is SASEGT. The CDR3 contains 13 residues. V lost 2 bases to trimming and J lost 13 bases, with 12 bases between them.